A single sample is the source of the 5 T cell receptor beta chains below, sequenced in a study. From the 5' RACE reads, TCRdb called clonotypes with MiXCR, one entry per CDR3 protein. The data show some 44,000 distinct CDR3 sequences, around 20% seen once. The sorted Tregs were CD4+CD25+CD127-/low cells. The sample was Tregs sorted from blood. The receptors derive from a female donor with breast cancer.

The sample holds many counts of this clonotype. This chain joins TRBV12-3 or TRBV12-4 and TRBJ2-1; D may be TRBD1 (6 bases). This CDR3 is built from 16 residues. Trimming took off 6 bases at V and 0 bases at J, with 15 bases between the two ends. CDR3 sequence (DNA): TGTGCCAGCAGCCCCCCCCCCAGGGGCTCCTACAATGAGCAGTTCTTC. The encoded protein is CASSPPPRGSYNEQFF.

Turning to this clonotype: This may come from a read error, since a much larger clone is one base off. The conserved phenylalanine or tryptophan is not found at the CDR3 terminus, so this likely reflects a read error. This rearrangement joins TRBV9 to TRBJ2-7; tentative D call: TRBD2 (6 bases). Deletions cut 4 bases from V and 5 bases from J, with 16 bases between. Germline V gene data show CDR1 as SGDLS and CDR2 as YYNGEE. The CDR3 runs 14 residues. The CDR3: CASSNRGEANEQYL. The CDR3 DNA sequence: TGTGCCAGCAGCAACCGAGGGGAGGCGAACGAGCAGTACCTC.

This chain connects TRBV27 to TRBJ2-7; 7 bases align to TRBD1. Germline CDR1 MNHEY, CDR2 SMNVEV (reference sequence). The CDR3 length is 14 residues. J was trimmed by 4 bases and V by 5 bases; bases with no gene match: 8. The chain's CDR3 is CASSPSGGRYEQYF. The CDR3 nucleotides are TGTGCCAGCAGTCCCTCAGGGGGTCGGTACGAGCAGTACTTC.

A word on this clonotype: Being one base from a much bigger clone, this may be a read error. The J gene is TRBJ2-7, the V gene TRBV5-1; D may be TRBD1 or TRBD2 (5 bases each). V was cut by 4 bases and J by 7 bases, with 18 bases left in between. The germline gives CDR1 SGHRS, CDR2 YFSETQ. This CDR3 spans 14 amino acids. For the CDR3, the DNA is TGCGCCAGCAGCACCGGGGCGGTTGGTAGGGAGCAGTACTTC. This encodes CASSTGAVGREQYF.

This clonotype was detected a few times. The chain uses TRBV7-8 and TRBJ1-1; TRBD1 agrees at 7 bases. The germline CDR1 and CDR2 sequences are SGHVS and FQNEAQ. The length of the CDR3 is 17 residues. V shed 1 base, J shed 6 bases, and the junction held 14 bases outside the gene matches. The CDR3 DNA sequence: TGTGCCAGCAGCTTAGTGGGCAGGGGCTTAGACAGGGCTGAAGCTTTCTTT. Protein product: CASSLVGRGLDRAEAFF. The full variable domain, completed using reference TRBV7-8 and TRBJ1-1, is GAGVSQSPRYKVAKRGQDVALRCDPISGHVSLFWYQQALGQGPEFLTYFQNEAQLDKSGLPSDRFFAERPEGSVSTLKIQRTQQEDSAVYLCASSLVGRGLDRAEAFFGQGTRLTVV.